A single sample is the source of the 32 T cell receptor beta chains below, sequenced in a study of cytomegalovirus exposure and HLA in healthy donors (dated by TCRdb to about 2017). Library method: the immunoSEQ multiplex PCR assay. A mixture of 60 forward primers for TCR Vbeta segments and 13 reverse primers for TCR Jbeta segments was used in the multiplex PCR. The clones in this table, taken by TCRdb from immuneACCESS, are in-frame only. Not every clone is retained; where verified, under half of the shortfall comes from an unresolved V gene, and the cause of the rest is unknown. The sample table shows 150,000 to 250,000 clones, and over 65% are seen once. Around 0.1% of the sample lies in the top ten. Sequencing used PBMCs. These TCRs come from a boy under 10 years old in good health and CMV-seronegative.

The chain links TRBV2 to TRBJ2-1, with 12 bases that match TRBD2. This CDR3 comprises 16 residues. Germline V gives CDR1 SNHLY, CDR2 FYNNEI. Trimming cost V 8 bases and J 7 bases; bases outside gene matches: 12. The CDR3 protein is CASQTSGGYGFNEQFF. CDR3 in DNA: TGTGCCAGCCAAACTAGCGGGGGGTACGGGTTTAATGAGCAGTTCTTC.

The chain carries TRBV7-8 and TRBJ2-5, with 12 bases matching TRBD2. Matching the DNA end better, TRBJ2-7 makes the J call doubtful. In germline, CDR1 is SGHVS, CDR2 FQNEAQ. CDR3 length: 15 amino acids. The CDR3 sequence is CASSVTSGGSYEQYF. CDR3 sequence (DNA): TGTGCCAGCAGCGTCACTAGCGGGGGGTCCTACGAGCAGTACTTC.

J is TRBJ2-3 and V is TRBV9, with 7 positions matching TRBD1. The germline V gene encodes CDR1 SGDLS and CDR2 YYNGEE. The CDR3 has 17 amino acids. Trimming removed 3 bases from V and 4 bases from J; junction bases left unmatched: 14. The CDR3 DNA follows: TGTGCCAGCAGCGCTCCCAAATCGACAGGGAAGTCAGATACGCAGTATTTT. Its protein product is CASSAPKSTGKSDTQYF.

V is TRBV28 and J is TRBJ1-5; possible D gene TRBD1, 6 bases. Germline CDR1 and CDR2: MDHEN and SYDVKM. There are 15 residues in the CDR3. V was pared by 1 base and J by 3 bases, with 10 bases between. The CDR3 DNA reads as TGTGCCAGCAGTTTATCGACAGGCTACAATCAGCCCCAGCATTTT. It specifies CASSLSTGYNQPQHF.

The chain couples TRBV5-4 to TRBJ2-7; D perhaps matches TRBD2 (6 bases). Per germline, CDR1 SGHNT and CDR2 YYREEE (reference sequence). This CDR3 spans 14 amino acids. V lost 4 bases to trimming and J lost 4 bases, with 15 bases between them. The DNA for the CDR3 is TGTGCCAGCAGCCCGGGCGCGGGGAATTACGAGCAGTACTTC. Its translation: CASSPGAGNYEQYF.

CDR3 nucleotide sequence: TGTGCCAGCAATGGGGAGGTCGACACTGAAGCTTTCTTT. Translation gives CASNGEVDTEAFF. J is TRBJ1-1 and V is TRBV6-1; D remains ambiguous. Trimming stripped 7 bases from V and 3 bases from J, with 12 bases between. Germline CDR1 is MNHNS and CDR2 is SASEGT. The CDR3 has 13 residues.

The DNA for the CDR3 is TGTGCCAGCAAGGAGTCGCGGCAGAGCAATCAGCCCCAGCATTTT. Protein product: CASKESRQSNQPQHF. The V call is TRBV6-5, the J call TRBJ1-5; the D is unclear. Germline values: CDR1 MNHEY, CDR2 SVGAGI. This CDR3 comprises 15 residues. Deletions cut 7 bases from V and 1 base from J, with 14 bases between.

This clone was observed a handful of times. The genes are TRBV7-3 and TRBJ2-2; 10 bases map to TRBD2. Germline-derived CDR1 and CDR2 are SGHTA and FQGTGA. The CDR3 length is 17 residues. V lost 5 bases and J lost 6; bases outside the gene matches: 12. CDR3 in amino acids: CASSPLQASGGPGELFF. The CDR3 coding sequence is TGTGCCAGCAGCCCCCTGCAGGCTAGCGGGGGACCCGGGGAGCTGTTTTTT.

The chain employs TRBV7-9 and TRBJ1-2; D remains ambiguous. The CDR3 consists of 18 residues. The V gene's germline CDR1 is SEHNR and CDR2 FQNEAQ (reference sequence). The V end was cut by 4 bases, the J end by 3 bases, with 24 bases between. The CDR3 coding sequence is TGTGCCAGCAGCTCAGCCCACAGAGGGCTGAACGTCTACTATGGCTACACCTTC. Translated: CASSSAHRGLNVYYGYTF.

Worth noting for this clone: Compared with germline, one end of the junction differs, possibly owing to a read error. This sequence joins TRBV4-3 and TRBJ1-1, with TRBD1 as a possible D gene (6 bases). Per the germline V gene, CDR1 is LGHNA and CDR2 is YSLEER. This CDR3 contains 14 residues. CDR3 residues: CASTPGVRNAEAFF. CDR3 nucleotides: TGCGCCAGCACCCCAGGGGTACGGAACGCTGAAGCTTTCTTT.

The chain has TRBV27 and TRBJ2-1, with 10 bases lining up with TRBD2. The J segment lost 0 bases and the V segment lost 6 bases, leaving 2 bases of the junction unmatched. This CDR3 has 15 residues. The germline gives CDR1 MNHEY, CDR2 SMNVEV (reference sequence). The CDR3 sequence is CASRLAGSSYNEQFF. The DNA for the CDR3 is TGTGCCAGCAGACTAGCGGGAAGCTCCTACAATGAGCAGTTCTTC.

The genes are TRBV2 and TRBJ1-2, with D unclear. CDR3 size: 13 residues. Trimming cost V 2 bases and J 6 bases, with 10 bases left between them. Germline V gene lookup returns CDR1 SNHLY and CDR2 FYNNEI. The CDR3 protein is CASSELTNDGYTF. The CDR3 DNA is TGTGCCAGCAGTGAATTGACAAATGATGGCTACACCTTC. The full variable domain, in which reference TRBV2 and TRBJ1-2 provide the parts outside the CDR3, is EPEVTQTPSHQVTQMGQEVILRCVPISNHLYFYWYRQILGQKVEFLVSFYNNEISEKSEIFDDQFSVERPDGSNFTLKIRSTKLEDSAMYFCASSELTNDGYTFGSGTRLTVV.

The chain joins TRBV7-3 to TRBJ2-7; maybe TRBD1 (6 bases). V was trimmed by 5 bases and J by 4 bases, leaving 18 bases between them. The CDR3 extends over 15 amino acids. The germline CDR1 and CDR2 sequences are SGHTA and FQGTGA. The chain's CDR3 is CASSLRGGLLYEQYF. Written as DNA, the CDR3 is TGTGCCAGCAGCCTCAGGGGTGGCCTTTTGTACGAGCAGTACTTC.

The chain carries TRBV6-5 and TRBJ1-1; D uncertain. Germline CDR1 MNHEY, CDR2 SVGAGI. This CDR3 has 13 amino acids. The germline V and J ends were trimmed by 2 bases and 5 bases, with 9 bases remaining between them. CDR3 nucleotide sequence: TGTGCCAGCAGTTACAGGCTAGAAACTGAAGCTTTCTTT. This translates into CASSYRLETEAFF.

This chain links TRBV27 with TRBJ2-6, with D tentatively TRBD2 (6 bases). The CDR3 is made up of 15 amino acids. The germline V and J ends were trimmed by 1 base and 2 bases, with 6 bases remaining between them. CDR1 and CDR2 (germline): MNHEY, SMNVEV (reference sequence). The CDR3 nucleotides read TGTGCCAGCAGTTTATGGGGGGCTGGGGCCAACGTCCTGACTTTC. This codes for CASSLWGAGANVLTF.

The CDR3 DNA reads TGTGCCAGTAGTATTAGAATCAGGGGGCTCGGGGAGACCCAGTACTTC. Residues: CASSIRIRGLGETQYF. The chain joins TRBV19 to TRBJ2-5; the match to TRBD1 covers 8 bases. The length of the CDR3 is 16 residues. CDR1 LNHDA and CDR2 SQIVND come from the germline V gene (reference sequence). After removal of 3 bases from V and 5 bases from J, the junction contained 11 bases not matched to a gene.

The chain has TRBV6-1 and TRBJ2-1, with 7 nucleotides matching TRBD1. Unmatched junction bases numbered 6, after V lost 6 bases and J lost 4 bases. CDR1 and CDR2 from the germline V gene are MNHNS and SASEGT. CDR3 length: 14 residues. The CDR3 nucleotides read TGTGCCAGCAGCACAAGGGGGCCTTACAATGAGCAGTTCTTC. It yields the protein CASSTRGPYNEQFF.

The chain combines TRBV2 with TRBJ2-2; possibly TRBD2 for D (5 bases). V lost 4 bases to trimming and J lost 7 bases, with 10 bases between them. There are 13 residues in the CDR3. The V gene's germline CDR1 is SNHLY and CDR2 FYNNEI. This CDR3 reads CASSGGFRGELFF. CDR3 coding DNA: TGTGCCAGCAGTGGCGGGTTTCGCGGGGAGCTGTTTTTT. The whole variable domain, remainder taken from reference TRBV2 and TRBJ2-2, is EPEVTQTPSHQVTQMGQEVILRCVPISNHLYFYWYRQILGQKVEFLVSFYNNEISEKSEIFDDQFSVERPDGSNFTLKIRSTKLEDSAMYFCASSGGFRGELFFGEGSRLTVL.

This sequence joins TRBV6-1 and TRBJ1-3; D uncertain. This CDR3 is 14 amino acids long. V dropped 10 bases and J dropped 1 base, with 14 bases sitting between them. Germline V gene sequence: CDR1 MNHNS, CDR2 SASEGT. CDR3 sequence: CAIAEHRSGNTIYF. For the CDR3, the DNA is TGTGCCATCGCCGAACACCGATCTGGAAACACCATATATTTT.

This clone was seen only a few times. The genes are TRBV9 and TRBJ1-6; D gene uncertain. V gave up 5 bases and J gave up 8 bases, with 14 bases separating them. CDR1 and CDR2 from the germline V gene are SGDLS and YYNGEE. CDR3 size: 14 residues. The CDR3 is CASSPKTTYSPLHF. In DNA form, the CDR3 reads TGTGCCAGCAGTCCTAAAACGACATATTCACCCCTCCACTTT.

This sequence joins TRBV11-2 and TRBJ2-3; 8 bases map to TRBD1. Losses at the gene ends were 5 bases for V and 3 bases for J; bases not matched to a gene: 7. Looked up from germline, CDR1 is SGHAT and CDR2 is FQNNGV. The CDR3 has 15 residues. The CDR3 sequence is CASSRRGLGTDTQYF. The CDR3 DNA is TGTGCCAGCAGCCGCAGGGGGCTGGGAACAGATACGCAGTATTTT.

The V gene is TRBV7-3, the J gene TRBJ2-3; tentatively, D is TRBD2 (7 bases). CDR1 is SGHTA, CDR2 FQGTGA, per germline. There are 15 residues in the CDR3. V was shortened by 7 bases and J by 2 bases, with 16 bases between the two germline ends. The CDR3 bases are TGTGCCAGCACCCCTAGGGGGGGGCCCACAGATACGCAGTATTTT. Protein sequence: CASTPRGGPTDTQYF.

The V and J genes are TRBV29-1 and TRBJ1-2; 8 bases agree with TRBD1. This CDR3 contains 13 residues. Trimming cost V 1 base and J 8 bases; bases outside gene matches: 6. Germline V gives CDR1 SQVTM, CDR2 ANQGSEA. The CDR3 reads CSVEAPTGEGYTF. The CDR3 coding sequence is TGCAGCGTTGAAGCCCCGACAGGGGAAGGCTACACCTTC.

The rearrangement joins TRBV11-3 to TRBJ2-1; TRBD2 matches 9 bases. The germline V gene encodes CDR1 SGHNT and CDR2 YENEEA. CDR3 length: 15 amino acids. V shed 5 bases, J shed 2 bases, and the junction held 4 bases outside the gene matches. CDR3 DNA: TGTGCCAGCAGCCGTAGCGGGGGTACCTACAATGAGCAGTTCTTC. This gives the protein CASSRSGGTYNEQFF.

This rearrangement joins TRBV6-6 to TRBJ1-5; 7 nucleotides line up with TRBD1. Germline values: CDR1 MNHNY, CDR2 SVGAGI (reference sequence). The CDR3 runs to 14 residues. V lost 6 bases and J lost 0; bases outside the gene matches: 2. CDR3 in amino acids: CASRGTVSNQPQHF. Here the CDR3 DNA reads TGTGCCAGCAGAGGGACAGTTAGCAATCAGCCCCAGCATTTT.

This chain uses TRBV7-9 with TRBJ2-5; TRBD1 matches 9 bases. The closer fit of TRBJ2-7 to the DNA end suggests the J call may be wrong. There are 14 residues in the CDR3. Germline V gene lookup returns CDR1 SEHNR and CDR2 FQNEAQ (reference sequence). CDR3 DNA sequence: TGTGCCAGCAGTTCCGGGACAGGGCCCTACGAGCAGTACTTC. Translated: CASSSGTGPYEQYF.

As concerns this clone: Other DNA sequences in the sample encode the same CDR3. This rearrangement joins TRBV5-1 to TRBJ2-7; TRBD2 might be the D (5 bases). The CDR3 covers 14 residues. V gave up 2 bases and J gave up 0 bases, with 9 bases separating them. Germline V lookup: CDR1 SGHRS, CDR2 YFSETQ. CDR3 amino acids: CASSFTGSSYEQYF. CDR3 bases: TGCGCCAGCAGCTTCACGGGAAGCTCCTACGAGCAGTACTTC.

The rearrangement uses TRBV6-5 and TRBJ2-5; TRBD2 agrees at 8 bases. There are 14 residues in the CDR3. V gave up 2 bases and J gave up 3 bases; unmatched junction bases: 2. From germline, CDR1 is MNHEY and CDR2 SVGAGI. CDR3 region: CASSYTGGEETQYF. CDR3 nucleotides: TGTGCCAGCAGTTACACCGGGGGGGAAGAGACCCAGTACTTC.

This clone was detected once. The V gene is TRBV4-3, the J gene TRBJ1-4; 9 nucleotides align to TRBD1. From germline, CDR1 is LGHNA and CDR2 YSLEER. CDR3 length: 16 amino acids. V trimming: 0 bases; J trimming: 6 bases; junction bases outside the gene matches: 5. This chain's CDR3 is CASSQDLGTGYEKLFF. The CDR3 region has the DNA TGCGCCAGCAGCCAAGATCTGGGGACAGGGTATGAAAAACTGTTTTTT.

This clone has just a few counts. CDR3 protein: CASSPGVGTDTQYF. DNA for the CDR3: TGTGCCAGCAGCCCCGGGGTCGGCACAGATACGCAGTATTTT. V and J are TRBV9 and TRBJ2-3; TRBD2 is a possible D gene (5 bases). There are 14 residues in the CDR3. Trimming pared 4 bases from V and 1 base from J, leaving 10 bases between. Germline loops: CDR1 SGDLS, CDR2 YYNGEE.

The rearrangement joins TRBV14 to TRBJ1-2; unclear D gene. Germline V lookup: CDR1 SGHDN, CDR2 FVKESK. This CDR3 is built from 15 residues. The V gene lost 0 bases and the J gene lost 5 bases, with 13 bases spanning the gap. CDR3 nucleotide sequence: TGTGCCAGCAGCCAAGATAGGGAGAAGCTTTATGGCTACACCTTC. As protein: CASSQDREKLYGYTF.

This chain connects TRBV4-1 to TRBJ2-2, with 8 bases matching TRBD2. The J segment lost 7 bases and the V segment lost 7 bases, leaving 5 bases of the junction unmatched. This CDR3 spans 13 amino acids. CDR1 MGHRA and CDR2 YSYEKL come from the germline V gene. CDR3 region: CASNRGGDGELFF. In DNA, the CDR3 is TGCGCCAGCAACCGGGGGGGCGACGGGGAGCTGTTTTTT.